What follows describes a single T cell receptor (beta chain). This sample was included in a study of blood T cell repertoires in COVID-19. Across the study: There were acute and convalescent COVID-19 samples, and they came from the United States, Italy and Spain.

Only in-frame clones appear in the TCRdb table, and some are missing; sequencing was by immunoSEQ multiplex PCR. The sample records about 300,000 clones, approximately 88% being singletons. Germline CDR1 and CDR2: SNHLY and FYNNEI. The CDR3 runs to 12 residues. V was cut by 10 bases and J by 5 bases, with 14 bases left in between. V gene TRBV2 combines with J gene TRBJ1-1; possibly TRBD1 for D (5 bases). This TCR was sampled from a man between 18 and 35 years old who had recovered from COVID-19. Sequencing was performed on peripheral blood. This chain's CDR3 is CATLGDMTEAFF. CDR3 nucleotides: TGTGCCACCTTAGGGGATATGACTGAAGCTTTCTTT.